This TCR beta chain was sequenced in a study of blood T cell repertoires in COVID-19 (dated by TCRdb to the early 2020s). Some background on the complete study: Collaborator samples came from the United States, Italy and Spain and covered acute and convalescent phases of COVID-19. The samples were drawn from two sources: the first 160 participants of the ongoing ImmuneRACE study, and some 1,300 subjects contributed by 6 global collaborators. Where available, HLA class I and class II types were taken from metadata supplied by the sample provider and were not determined by assay-based typing. Subjects who had been exposed to COVID-19, were actively infected with it, or had recovered from it provided the deeply sampled blood TCRbeta repertoires that made up the dataset. The material from the prospective study consisted of cDNA or gDNA derived from T cells, B-cell-depleted T cells, or PBMCs. Sample metadata almost always included a de-identified subject ID, COVID-19 status, age in years and sex. The repertoires were made available in a free public database intended to serve as a resource for research on the immune response to SARS-CoV-2. Beyond this particular receptor, the publication reports: How much clinical and demographic metadata was included differed by source and by participant, and the metadata was provided uncurated.

V is shortened by 1 base, J by 5 bases, and the region joining them spans 9 bases. Sequences KGHSY (CDR1) and FQNENV (CDR2) are obtained from the germline V gene. There are 14 amino acids in the CDR3, from cysteine to phenylalanine inclusive. Kept here is only the CDR3 DNA, which spans 42 bases and is read in frame from base 1. In the prospective study, participants were roughly 18 to 90 years old, resided in 24 geographic areas of the United States, and were enrolled through a virtual design. In the prospective study, participants were assigned to cohorts based on the clinical history participants reported in a screening survey and a study questionnaire. Each participant in the prospective study had whole blood, serum and a nasopharyngeal or oropharyngeal swab collected by mobile phlebotomists. Participants in the prospective study had the option to provide additional blood draws and questionnaires over a 2-month period. Before DNA extraction, prospective study blood samples were shipped either frozen or at room temperature.

Notes on this clone: Its antigen has not been determined. Base-call qualities are not available, and no considerably larger clone is one nucleotide away.

TCRbeta CDR3 regions were amplified from genomic DNA by means of the immunoSEQ Assay, a bias-controlled multiplex PCR. The published analysis was carried out like this. Within the assay, amplification of reference gene primers was used to estimate how many nucleated cells each sample contained. To quantify the absolute abundance of each unique TCRbeta CDR3 rearrangement, sequence reads were collapsed and filtered. For each sample, productive Simpson clonality was calculated as the square root of Simpson's diversity index across productive rearrangements. Held by TCRdb, this immuneACCESS table contains in-frame sequences only and omits some clones. Under half of the omission traces to an unresolved V gene where checked; the cause of the rest is unknown. D and trimming come from the DNA, and the V and J calls and clone size come from that table. The sample records 150,000 or so clones, more than 75% of which are singletons. Of the sample, more than 1% is held by the ten largest clones.

Recombination linked TRBV16 to TRBJ1-5; the D gene assignment is ambiguous. The specimen was PBMCs or T cells enriched from blood (not recorded which). This sequence was found in a woman between 25 and 40 years old with acute COVID-19. The CDR3 here reads CASSQLAVDQPQHF. The nucleotides read TGTGCCAGCAGCCAATTAGCTGTGGATCAGCCCCAGCATTTT.